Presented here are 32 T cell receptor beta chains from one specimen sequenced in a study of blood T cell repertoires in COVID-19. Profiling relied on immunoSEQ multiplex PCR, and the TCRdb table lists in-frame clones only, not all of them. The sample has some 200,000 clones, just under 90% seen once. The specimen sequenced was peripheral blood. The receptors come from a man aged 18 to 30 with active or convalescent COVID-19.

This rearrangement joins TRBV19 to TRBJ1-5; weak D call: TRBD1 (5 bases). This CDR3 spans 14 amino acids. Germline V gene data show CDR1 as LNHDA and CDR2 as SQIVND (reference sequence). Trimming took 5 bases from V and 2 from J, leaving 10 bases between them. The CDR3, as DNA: TGTGCCAGTAGTCAGGGTCGTGGCAATCAGCCCCAGCATTTT. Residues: CASSQGRGNQPQHF.

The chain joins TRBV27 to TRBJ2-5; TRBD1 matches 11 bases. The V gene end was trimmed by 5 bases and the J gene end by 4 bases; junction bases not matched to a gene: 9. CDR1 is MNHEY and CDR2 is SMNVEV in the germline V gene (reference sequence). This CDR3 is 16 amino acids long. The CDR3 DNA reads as TGTGCCAGCAGTATCGCCCCCGGGACAGGGGGAGAGACCCAGTACTTC. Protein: CASSIAPGTGGETQYF.

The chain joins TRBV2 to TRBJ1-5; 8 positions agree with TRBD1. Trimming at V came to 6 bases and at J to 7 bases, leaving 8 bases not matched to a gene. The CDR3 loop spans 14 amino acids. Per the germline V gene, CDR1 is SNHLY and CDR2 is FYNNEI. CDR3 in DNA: TGTGCCAGCAGCCCCGACAGGGGTGACCAGCCCCAGCATTTT. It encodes CASSPDRGDQPQHF.

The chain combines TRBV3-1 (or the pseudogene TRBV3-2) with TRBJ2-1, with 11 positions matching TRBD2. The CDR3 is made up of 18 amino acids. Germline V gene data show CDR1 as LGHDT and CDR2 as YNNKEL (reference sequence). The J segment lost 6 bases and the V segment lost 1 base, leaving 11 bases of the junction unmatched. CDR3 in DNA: TGTGCCAGCAGCCAAGCGGGCCTCCTAGCGGGGGGACTCAATGAGCAGTTCTTC. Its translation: CASSQAGLLAGGLNEQFF.

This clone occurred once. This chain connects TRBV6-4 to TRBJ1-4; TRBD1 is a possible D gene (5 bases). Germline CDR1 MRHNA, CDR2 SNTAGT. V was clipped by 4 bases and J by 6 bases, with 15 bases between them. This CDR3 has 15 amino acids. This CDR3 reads CASSVTAGGDEKLFF. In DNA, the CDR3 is TGTGCCAGCAGTGTAACAGCCGGGGGGGATGAAAAACTGTTTTTT.

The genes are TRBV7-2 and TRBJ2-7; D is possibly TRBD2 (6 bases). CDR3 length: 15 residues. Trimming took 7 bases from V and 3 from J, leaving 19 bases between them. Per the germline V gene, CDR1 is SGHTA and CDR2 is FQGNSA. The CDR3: CASMRLAQINYEQYF. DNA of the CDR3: TGTGCCAGCATGAGGCTAGCGCAAATAAACTACGAGCAGTACTTC.

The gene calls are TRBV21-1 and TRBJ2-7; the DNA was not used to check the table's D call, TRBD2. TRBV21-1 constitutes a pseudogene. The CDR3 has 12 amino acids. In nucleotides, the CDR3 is TGTGCCAGCAGGAGTAGCTCCTACGAGCAGTACGTC. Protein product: CASRSSSYEQYV.

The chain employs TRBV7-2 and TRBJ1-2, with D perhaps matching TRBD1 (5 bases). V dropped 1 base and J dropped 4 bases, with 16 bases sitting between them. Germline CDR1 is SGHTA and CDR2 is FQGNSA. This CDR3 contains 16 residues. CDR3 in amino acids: CASSLVSGEKLYGYTF. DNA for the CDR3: TGTGCCAGCAGCTTAGTCTCGGGGGAAAAACTCTATGGCTACACCTTC.

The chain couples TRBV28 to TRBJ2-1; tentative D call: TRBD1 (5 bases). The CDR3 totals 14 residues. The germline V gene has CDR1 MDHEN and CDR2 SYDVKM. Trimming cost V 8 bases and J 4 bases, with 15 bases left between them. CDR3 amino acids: CASQQTAMYNEQFF. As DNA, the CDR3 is TGTGCCAGCCAACAGACAGCCATGTACAATGAGCAGTTCTTC.

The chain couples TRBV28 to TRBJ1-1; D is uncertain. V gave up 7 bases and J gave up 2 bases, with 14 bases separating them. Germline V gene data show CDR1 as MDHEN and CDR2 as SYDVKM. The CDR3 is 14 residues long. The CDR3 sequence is CASTLEDFNTEAFF. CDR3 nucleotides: TGTGCCAGCACCCTGGAGGACTTTAACACTGAAGCTTTCTTT.

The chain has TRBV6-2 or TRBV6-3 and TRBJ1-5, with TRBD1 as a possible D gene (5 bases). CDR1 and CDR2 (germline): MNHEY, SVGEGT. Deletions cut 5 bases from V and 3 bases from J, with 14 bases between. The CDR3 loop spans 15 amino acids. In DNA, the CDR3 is TGTGCCAGCAGTCACCTAGGGGCGGACAATCAGCCCCAGCATTTT. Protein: CASSHLGADNQPQHF.

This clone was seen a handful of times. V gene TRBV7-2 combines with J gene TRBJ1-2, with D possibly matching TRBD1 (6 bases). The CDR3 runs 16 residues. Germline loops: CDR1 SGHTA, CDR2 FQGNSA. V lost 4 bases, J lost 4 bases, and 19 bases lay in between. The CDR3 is CASSSRRDILPYGYTF. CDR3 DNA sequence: TGTGCCAGCAGCTCCCGCCGGGACATCCTACCCTATGGCTACACCTTC.

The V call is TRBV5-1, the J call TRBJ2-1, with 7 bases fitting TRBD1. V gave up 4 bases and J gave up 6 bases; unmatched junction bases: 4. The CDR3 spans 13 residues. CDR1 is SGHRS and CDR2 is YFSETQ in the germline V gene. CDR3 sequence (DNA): TGCGCCAGCAGCAAGGACAGGCCCAATGAGCAGTTCTTC. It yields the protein CASSKDRPNEQFF.

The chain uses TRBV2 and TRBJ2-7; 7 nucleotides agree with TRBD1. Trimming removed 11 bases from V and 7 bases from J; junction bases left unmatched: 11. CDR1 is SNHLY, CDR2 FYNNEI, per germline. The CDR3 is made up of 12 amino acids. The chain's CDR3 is CAGGRQGWEQYF. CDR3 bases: TGTGCCGGTGGGCGACAGGGTTGGGAGCAGTACTTC.

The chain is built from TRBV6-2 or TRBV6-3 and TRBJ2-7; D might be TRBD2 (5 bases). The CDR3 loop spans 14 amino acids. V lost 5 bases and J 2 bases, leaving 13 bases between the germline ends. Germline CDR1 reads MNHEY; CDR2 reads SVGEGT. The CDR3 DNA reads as TGTGCCAGCAGTAAAGGCGGGCCCGCCTACGAGCAGTACTTC. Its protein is CASSKGGPAYEQYF.

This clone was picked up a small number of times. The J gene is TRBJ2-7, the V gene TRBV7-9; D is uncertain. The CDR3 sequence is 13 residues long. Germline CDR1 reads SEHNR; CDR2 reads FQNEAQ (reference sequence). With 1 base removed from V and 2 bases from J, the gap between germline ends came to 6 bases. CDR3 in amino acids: CASSLGHPYEQYF. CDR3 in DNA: TGTGCCAGCAGCTTAGGACATCCCTACGAGCAGTACTTC.

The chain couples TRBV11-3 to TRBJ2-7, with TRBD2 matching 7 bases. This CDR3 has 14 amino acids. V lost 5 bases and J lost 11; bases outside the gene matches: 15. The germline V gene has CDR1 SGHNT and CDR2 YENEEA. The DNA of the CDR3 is TGTGCCAGCAGCCCCGGGACCGATGGGGGAGGGGAGTACTTC. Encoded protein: CASSPGTDGGGEYF.

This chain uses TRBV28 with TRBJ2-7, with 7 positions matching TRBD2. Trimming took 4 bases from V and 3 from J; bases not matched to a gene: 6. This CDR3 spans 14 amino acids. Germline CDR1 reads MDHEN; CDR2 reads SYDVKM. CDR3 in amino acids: CASSWEGRGYEQYF. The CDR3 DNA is TGTGCCAGCAGTTGGGAGGGGAGAGGCTACGAGCAGTACTTC.

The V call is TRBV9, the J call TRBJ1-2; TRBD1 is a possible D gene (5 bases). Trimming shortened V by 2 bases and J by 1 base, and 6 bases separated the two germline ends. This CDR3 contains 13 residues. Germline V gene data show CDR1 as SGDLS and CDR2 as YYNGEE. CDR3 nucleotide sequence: TGTGCCAGCAGCGTGGGGGGTAACTATGGCTACACCTTC. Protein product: CASSVGGNYGYTF.

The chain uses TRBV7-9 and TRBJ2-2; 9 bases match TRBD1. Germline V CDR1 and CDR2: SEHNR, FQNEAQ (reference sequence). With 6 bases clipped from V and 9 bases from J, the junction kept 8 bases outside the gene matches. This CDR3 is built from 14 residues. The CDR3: CASRGVTGGRELFF. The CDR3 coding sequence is TGTGCCAGCAGGGGAGTAACAGGGGGCAGGGAGCTGTTTTTT.

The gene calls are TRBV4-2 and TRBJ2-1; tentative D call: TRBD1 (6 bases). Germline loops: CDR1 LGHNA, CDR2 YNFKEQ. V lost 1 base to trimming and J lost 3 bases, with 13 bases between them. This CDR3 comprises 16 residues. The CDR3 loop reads CASSQGYIQGYNEQFF. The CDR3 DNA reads TGTGCCAGCAGCCAAGGCTACATACAGGGCTACAATGAGCAGTTCTTC.

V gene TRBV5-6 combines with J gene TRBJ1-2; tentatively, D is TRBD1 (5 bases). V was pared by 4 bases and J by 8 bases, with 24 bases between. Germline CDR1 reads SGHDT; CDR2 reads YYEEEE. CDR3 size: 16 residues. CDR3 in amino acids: CASSPLVDGHWGGYTF. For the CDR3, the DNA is TGTGCCAGCAGCCCTTTGGTGGACGGACACTGGGGAGGCTACACCTTC.

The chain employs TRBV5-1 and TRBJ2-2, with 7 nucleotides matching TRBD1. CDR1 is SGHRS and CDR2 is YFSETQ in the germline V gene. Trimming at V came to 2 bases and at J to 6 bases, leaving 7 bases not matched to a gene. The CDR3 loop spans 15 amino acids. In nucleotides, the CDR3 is TGCGCCAGCAGCTTCGTAGGGGGCGCGGCCGGGGAGCTGTTTTTT. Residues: CASSFVGGAAGELFF.

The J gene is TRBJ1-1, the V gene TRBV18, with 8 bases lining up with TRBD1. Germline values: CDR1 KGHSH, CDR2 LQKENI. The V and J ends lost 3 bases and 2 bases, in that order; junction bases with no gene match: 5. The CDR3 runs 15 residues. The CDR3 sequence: CASSPQGAVNTEAFF. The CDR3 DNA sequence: TGTGCCAGCTCACCTCAGGGGGCAGTAAACACTGAAGCTTTCTTT.

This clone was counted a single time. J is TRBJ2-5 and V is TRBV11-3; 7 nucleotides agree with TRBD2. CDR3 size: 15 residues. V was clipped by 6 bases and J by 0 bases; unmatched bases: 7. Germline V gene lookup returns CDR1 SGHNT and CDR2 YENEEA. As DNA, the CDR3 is TGTGCCAGCAGGCCGGGGGGAATGTACCAAGAGACCCAGTACTTC. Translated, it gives CASRPGGMYQETQYF.

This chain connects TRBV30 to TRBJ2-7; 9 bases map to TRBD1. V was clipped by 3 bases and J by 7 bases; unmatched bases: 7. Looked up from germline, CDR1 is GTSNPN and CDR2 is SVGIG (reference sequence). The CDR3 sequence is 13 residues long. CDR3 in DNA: TGTGCCTGGAGGGGCCCGGGACAGGGTGAGCAGTACTTC. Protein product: CAWRGPGQGEQYF. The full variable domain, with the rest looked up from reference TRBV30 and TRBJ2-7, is SQTIHQWPATLVQPVGSPLSLECTVEGTSNPNLYWYRQAAGRGLQLLFYSVGIGQISSEVPQNLSASRPQDRQFILSSKKLLLSDSGFYLCAWRGPGQGEQYFGPGTRLTVT.

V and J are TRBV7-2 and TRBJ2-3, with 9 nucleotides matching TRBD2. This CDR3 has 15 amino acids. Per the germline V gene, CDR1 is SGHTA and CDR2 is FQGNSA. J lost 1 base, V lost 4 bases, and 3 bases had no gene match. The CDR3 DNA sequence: TGTGCCAGCAGCTCAAGGACTAGCGGCACAGATACGCAGTATTTT. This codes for CASSSRTSGTDTQYF.

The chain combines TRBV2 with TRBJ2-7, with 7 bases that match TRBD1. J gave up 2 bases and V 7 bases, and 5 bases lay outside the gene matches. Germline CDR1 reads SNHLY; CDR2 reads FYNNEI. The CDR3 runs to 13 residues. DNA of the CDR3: TGTGCCAGCACCGGGACAGAGCCCTACGAGCAGTACGTC. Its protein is CASTGTEPYEQYV.

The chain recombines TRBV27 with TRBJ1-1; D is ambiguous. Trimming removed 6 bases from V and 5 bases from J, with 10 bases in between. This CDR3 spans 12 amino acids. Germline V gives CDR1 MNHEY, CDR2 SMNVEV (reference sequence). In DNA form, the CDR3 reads TGTGCCAGCAGACTAGGAGAAACTGAAGCTTTCTTT. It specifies CASRLGETEAFF.

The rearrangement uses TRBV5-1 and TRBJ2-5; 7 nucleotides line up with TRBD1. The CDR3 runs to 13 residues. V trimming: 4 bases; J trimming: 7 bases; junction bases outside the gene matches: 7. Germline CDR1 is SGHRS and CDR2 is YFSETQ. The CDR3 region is CASSATGDGTQYF. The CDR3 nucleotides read TGCGCCAGCAGCGCAACAGGGGACGGGACCCAGTACTTC.

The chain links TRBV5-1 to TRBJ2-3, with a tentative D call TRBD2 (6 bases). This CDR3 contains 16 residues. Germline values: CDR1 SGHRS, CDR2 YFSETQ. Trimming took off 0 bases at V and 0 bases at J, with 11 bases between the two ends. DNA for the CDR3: TGCGCCAGCAGCTTGGGAGGTAGCGGAAGCACAGATACGCAGTATTTT. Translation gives CASSLGGSGSTDTQYF.

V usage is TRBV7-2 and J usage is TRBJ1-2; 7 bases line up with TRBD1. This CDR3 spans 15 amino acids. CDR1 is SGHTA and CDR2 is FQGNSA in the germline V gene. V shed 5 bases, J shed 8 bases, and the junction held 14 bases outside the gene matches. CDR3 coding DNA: TGTGCCAGCAGCACGAATTTACAGGGGTGGGAGGGCTACACCTTC. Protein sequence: CASSTNLQGWEGYTF.